Below are 2 T cell receptor beta chains sequenced from a single sample in a study of shared clonotypes between healthy human individuals. Sequencing used immunoSEQ multiplex PCR; TCRdb keeps in-frame clones, though not all of them. The repertoire holds about 2.4 million clones, with more than 85% as singletons. Sequencing was done on a sample of naive CD4+ T cells from PBMCs. Subset indicated: CD45RA+ positively selected. The receptor source for this set is a man younger than 35 in good health. Some clones in this sample may be carry-over from other donors' samples.

The J gene is TRBJ1-3, the V gene TRBV30; 9 bases map to TRBD1. V dropped 3 bases and J dropped 4; count of bases not matched to a gene: 10. The V gene's germline CDR1 is GTSNPN and CDR2 SVGIG (reference sequence). This CDR3 has 16 amino acids. The CDR3 nucleotides are TGTGCCTGGAGGCAAACAGGGGGCAGCATGGGAAACACCATATATTTT. As protein: CAWRQTGGSMGNTIYF.

The chain uses TRBV28 and TRBJ2-7; D gene uncertain. CDR1 and CDR2 from the germline V gene are MDHEN and SYDVKM. This CDR3 has 13 amino acids. V was shortened by 6 bases and J by 5 bases, with 14 bases between the two germline ends. The DNA of the CDR3 is TGTGCCAGCAGCTCCCCGGCCCCCAACGAGCAGTACTTC. It encodes CASSSPAPNEQYF.